What follows are 10 T cell receptor beta chains derived from one specimen sequenced in a study of T cell repertoires in cytomegalovirus infection. Their antigens are not known. One entry per CDR3 protein results from TCRdb running MiXCR on the reads. There are approximately 600,000 distinct CDR3 sequences in the sample; around two fifths occur only once, and 48% lies in the top ten. Sequences were derived from cultured PBMCs, sampled from culture after CMV antigen stimulation. The origin of the receptors is a human donor in good health (CMV status not recorded). Some clones in this sample may be carry-over from other donors' samples.

The V and J genes are TRBV2 and TRBJ2-3; the D gene is possibly TRBD2 (6 bases). The CDR3 length is 14 residues. V was cut by 8 bases and J by 2 bases, with 14 bases left in between. CDR1 and CDR2 from the germline V gene are SNHLY and FYNNEI. This chain's CDR3 is CASGAGRDTDTQYF. CDR3 coding DNA: TGTGCCAGCGGGGCGGGGCGGGACACAGATACGCAGTATTTT.

The CDR3 nucleotides are TGTGCCAGCAAGAGAGGAGGGGTACCTTCACAGGGGCAGTATTTT. Amino acids: CASKRGGVPSQGQYF. The V and J genes are TRBV7-9 and TRBJ2-3; D is possibly TRBD1 or TRBD2 (6 bases each). V gave up 7 bases and J gave up 11 bases, with 25 bases separating them. Germline V lookup: CDR1 SEHNR, CDR2 FQNEAQ (reference sequence). The CDR3 covers 15 residues. The full variable domain, its missing parts supplied by reference TRBV7-9 and TRBJ2-3, is DTGVSQNPRHKITKRGQNVTFRCDPISEHNRLYWYRQTLGQGPEFLTYFQNEAQLEKSRLLSDRFSAERPKGSFSTLEIQRTEQGDSAMYLCASKRGGVPSQGQYFGPGTRLTVL.

About this clonotype: This may stem from a read error, because a much larger clone lies one nucleotide away. The chain employs TRBV7-2 and TRBJ1-1; 9 positions match TRBD1. Germline-derived CDR1 and CDR2 are SGHTA and FQGNSA. This CDR3 spans 14 amino acids. Trimming removed 5 bases from V and 6 bases from J; junction bases left unmatched: 7. The CDR3 here is CASSPDRGDSEAFF. For the CDR3, the DNA is TGTGCCAGCAGCCCCGACAGGGGGGACTCTGAAGCTTTCTTT.

This rearrangement joins TRBV7-6 to TRBJ1-2, with a weak D call TRBD1 (5 bases). The germline gives CDR1 SGHVS, CDR2 FNYEAQ. The CDR3 is 15 residues long. V gave up 4 bases and J gave up 4 bases, with 16 bases separating them. The CDR3 DNA follows: TGTGCCAGCAGCTCAAGCGAACGGACACTCTATGGCTACACCTTC. Translation: CASSSSERTLYGYTF.

This clonotype showed up just a few times. This chain links TRBV7-9 with TRBJ2-6; D perhaps matches TRBD1 (6 bases). The CDR3 is 15 amino acids. From germline, CDR1 is SEHNR and CDR2 FQNEAQ (reference sequence). Deletions cut 5 bases from V and 4 bases from J, with 12 bases between. The CDR3 DNA is TGTGCCAGCAGCGCACAGGGTCTGGGGGCCAACGTCCTGACTTTC. As protein: CASSAQGLGANVLTF. The whole variable domain, filled in from reference TRBV7-9 and TRBJ2-6, reads DTGVSQNPRHKITKRGQNVTFRCDPISEHNRLYWYRQTLGQGPEFLTYFQNEAQLEKSRLLSDRFSAERPKGSFSTLEIQRTEQGDSAMYLCASSAQGLGANVLTFGAGSRLTVL.

The CDR3 sequence: CASRSGTVSYNEQFF. CDR3 DNA: TGTGCCAGCAGGAGTGGGACCGTCTCCTACAATGAGCAGTTCTTC. This chain links TRBV12-3 or TRBV12-4 with TRBJ2-1, with D tentatively TRBD1 or TRBD2 (5 bases each). The CDR3 contains 15 residues. V was pared by 6 bases and J by 0 bases, with 12 bases between.

The chain employs TRBV6-1 and TRBJ2-5; the D is unclear. V was pared by 4 bases and J by 5 bases, with 17 bases between. CDR1 and CDR2 (germline): MNHNS, SASEGT. CDR3 length equals 15 residues. For the CDR3, the DNA is TGTGCCAGCAGTGTCGGCTGGGTCGGGTGGGAGACCCAGTACTTC. The encoded protein is CASSVGWVGWETQYF.

V gene TRBV20-1 combines with J gene TRBJ2-3; 7 bases line up with TRBD2. CDR3 length: 14 amino acids. CDR1 and CDR2 from the germline V gene are DFQATT and SNEGSKA (reference sequence). Unmatched junction bases numbered 3, after V lost 1 base and J lost 2 bases. CDR3 sequence (DNA): TGCAGTGCTAGAGCTAGCGGACACACAGATACGCAGTATTTT. Protein: CSARASGHTDTQYF.

A few counts support this clonotype. The chain combines TRBV10-3 with TRBJ1-1, with a possible D match to TRBD1 (6 bases). Germline V gives CDR1 ENHRY, CDR2 SYGVKD. The CDR3 runs 15 residues. Trimming took 6 bases from V and 1 from J, leaving 15 bases between them. Written as DNA, the CDR3 is TGTGCCATCAGCCGGACAGATTTTACGAACACTGAAGCTTTCTTT. Protein sequence: CAISRTDFTNTEAFF.

This clonotype was observed a handful of times. V is TRBV7-4 and J is TRBJ2-7; 9 bases map to TRBD2. Losses at the gene ends were 1 base for V and 4 bases for J; bases not matched to a gene: 8. Germline-derived CDR1 and CDR2 are SGHVT and SQSDAQ. CDR3 length: 16 amino acids. The CDR3 region is CASSLVLSGRMYEQYF. The CDR3 DNA is TGTGCCAGCAGCTTAGTGCTTAGCGGGAGAATGTACGAGCAGTACTTC.